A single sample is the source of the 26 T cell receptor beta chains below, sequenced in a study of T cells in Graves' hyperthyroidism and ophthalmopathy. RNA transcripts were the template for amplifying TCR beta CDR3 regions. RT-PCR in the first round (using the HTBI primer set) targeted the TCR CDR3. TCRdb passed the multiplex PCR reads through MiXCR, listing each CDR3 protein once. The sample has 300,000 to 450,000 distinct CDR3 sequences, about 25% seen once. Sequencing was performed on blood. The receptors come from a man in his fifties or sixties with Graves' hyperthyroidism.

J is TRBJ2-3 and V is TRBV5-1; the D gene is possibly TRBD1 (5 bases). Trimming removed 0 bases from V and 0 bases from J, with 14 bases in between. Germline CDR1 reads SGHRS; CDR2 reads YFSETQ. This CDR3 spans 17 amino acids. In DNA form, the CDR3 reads TGCGCCAGCAGCTTGGAATATAGGGGATCAAGCACAGATACGCAGTATTTT. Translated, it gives CASSLEYRGSSTDTQYF.

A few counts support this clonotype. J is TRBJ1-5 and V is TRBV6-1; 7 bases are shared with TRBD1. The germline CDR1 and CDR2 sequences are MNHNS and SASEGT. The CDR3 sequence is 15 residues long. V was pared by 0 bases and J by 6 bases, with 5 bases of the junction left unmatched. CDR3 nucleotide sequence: TGTGCCAGCAGTGAAGCCAGGGGGAGTGGTCAGCCCCAGCATTTT. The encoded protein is CASSEARGSGQPQHF.

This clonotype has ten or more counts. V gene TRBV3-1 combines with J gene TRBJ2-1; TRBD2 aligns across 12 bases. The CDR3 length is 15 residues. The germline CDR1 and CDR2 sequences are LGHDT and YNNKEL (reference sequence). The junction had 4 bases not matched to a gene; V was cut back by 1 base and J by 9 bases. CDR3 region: CASSQGLAGVSEQFF. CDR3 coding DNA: TGTGCCAGCAGCCAAGGACTAGCGGGAGTAAGTGAGCAGTTCTTC.

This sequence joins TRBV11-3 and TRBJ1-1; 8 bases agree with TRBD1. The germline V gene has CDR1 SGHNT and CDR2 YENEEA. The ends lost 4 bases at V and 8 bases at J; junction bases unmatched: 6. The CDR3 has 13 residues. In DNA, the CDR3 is TGTGCCAGCAGCTCGGGACAGGTGGCCGAAGCTTTCTTT. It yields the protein CASSSGQVAEAFF.

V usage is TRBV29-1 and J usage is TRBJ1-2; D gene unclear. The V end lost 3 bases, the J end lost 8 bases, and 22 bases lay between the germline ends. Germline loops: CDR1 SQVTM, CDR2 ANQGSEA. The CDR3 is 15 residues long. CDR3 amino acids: CSVDPAAGPPGGYTF. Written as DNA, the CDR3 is TGCAGCGTTGACCCCGCCGCAGGTCCCCCTGGGGGCTACACCTTC.

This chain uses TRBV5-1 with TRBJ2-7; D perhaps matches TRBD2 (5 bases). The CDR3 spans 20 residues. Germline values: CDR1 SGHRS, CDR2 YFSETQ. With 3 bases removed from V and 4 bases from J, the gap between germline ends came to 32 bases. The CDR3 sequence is CASSYLSPSFTEGDLYEQYF. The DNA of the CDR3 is TGCGCCAGCAGCTACTTGTCACCCTCCTTTACCGAGGGAGATCTGTACGAGCAGTACTTC.

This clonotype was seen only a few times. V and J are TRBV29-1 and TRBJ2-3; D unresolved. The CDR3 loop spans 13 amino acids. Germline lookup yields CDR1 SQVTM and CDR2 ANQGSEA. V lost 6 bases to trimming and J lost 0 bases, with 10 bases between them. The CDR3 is CSVENFSTDTQYF. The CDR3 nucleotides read TGCAGCGTCGAAAACTTTAGCACAGATACGCAGTATTTT.

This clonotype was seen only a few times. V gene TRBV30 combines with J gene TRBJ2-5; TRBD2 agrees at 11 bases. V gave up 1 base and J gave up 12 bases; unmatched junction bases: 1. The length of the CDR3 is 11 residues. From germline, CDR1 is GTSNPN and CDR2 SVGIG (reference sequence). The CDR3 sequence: CAWSDSGREYF. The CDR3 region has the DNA TGTGCCTGGAGTGATAGCGGGAGGGAGTACTTC.

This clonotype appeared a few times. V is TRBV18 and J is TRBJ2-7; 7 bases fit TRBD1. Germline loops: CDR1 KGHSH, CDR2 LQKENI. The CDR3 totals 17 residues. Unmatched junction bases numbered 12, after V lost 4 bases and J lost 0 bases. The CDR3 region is CASSQPGQSGSSYEQYF. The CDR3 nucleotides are TGTGCCAGCTCACAACCGGGACAGTCGGGGAGCTCCTACGAGCAGTACTTC. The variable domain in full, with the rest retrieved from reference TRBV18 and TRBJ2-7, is NAGVMQNPRHLVRRRGQEARLRCSPMKGHSHVYWYRQLPEEGLKFMVYLQKENIIDESGMPKERFSAEFPKEGPSILRIQQVVRGDSAAYFCASSQPGQSGSSYEQYFGPGTRLTVT.

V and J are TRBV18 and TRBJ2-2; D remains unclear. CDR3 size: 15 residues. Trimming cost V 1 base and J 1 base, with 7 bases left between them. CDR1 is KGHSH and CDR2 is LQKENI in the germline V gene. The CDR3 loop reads CASSPLAENTGELFF. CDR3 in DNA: TGTGCCAGCTCACCACTGGCGGAGAACACCGGGGAGCTGTTTTTT.

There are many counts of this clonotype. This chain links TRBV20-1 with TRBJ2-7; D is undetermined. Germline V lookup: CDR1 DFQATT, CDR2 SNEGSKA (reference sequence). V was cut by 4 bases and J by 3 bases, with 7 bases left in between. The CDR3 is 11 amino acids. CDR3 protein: CSATGGYEQYF. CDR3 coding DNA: TGCAGTGCTACGGGCGGCTACGAGCAGTACTTC.

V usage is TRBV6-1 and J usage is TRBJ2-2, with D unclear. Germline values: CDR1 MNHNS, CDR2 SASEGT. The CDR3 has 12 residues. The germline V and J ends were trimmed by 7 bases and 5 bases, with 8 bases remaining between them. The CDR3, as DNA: TGTGCCAGCATGGTGGGGACCGGGGAGCTGTTTTTT. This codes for CASMVGTGELFF.

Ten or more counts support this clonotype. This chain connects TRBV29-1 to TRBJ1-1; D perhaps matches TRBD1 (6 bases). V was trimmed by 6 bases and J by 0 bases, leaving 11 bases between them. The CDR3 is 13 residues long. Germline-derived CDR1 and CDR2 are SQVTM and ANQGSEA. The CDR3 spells CSVADSLNTEAFF. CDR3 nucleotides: TGCAGCGTCGCGGACAGCTTGAACACTGAAGCTTTCTTT.

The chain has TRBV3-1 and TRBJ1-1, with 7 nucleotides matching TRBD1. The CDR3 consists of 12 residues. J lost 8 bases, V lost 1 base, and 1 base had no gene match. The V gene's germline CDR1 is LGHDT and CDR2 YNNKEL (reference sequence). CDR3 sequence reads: CASSQVGQEAFF. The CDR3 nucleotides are TGTGCCAGCAGCCAAGTGGGACAGGAAGCTTTCTTT.

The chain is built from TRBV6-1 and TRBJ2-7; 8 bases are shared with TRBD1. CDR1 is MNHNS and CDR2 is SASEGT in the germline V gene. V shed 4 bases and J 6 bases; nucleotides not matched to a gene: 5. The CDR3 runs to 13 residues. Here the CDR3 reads CASSATGTGEQYF. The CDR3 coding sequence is TGTGCCAGCAGTGCGACAGGGACAGGCGAGCAGTACTTC.

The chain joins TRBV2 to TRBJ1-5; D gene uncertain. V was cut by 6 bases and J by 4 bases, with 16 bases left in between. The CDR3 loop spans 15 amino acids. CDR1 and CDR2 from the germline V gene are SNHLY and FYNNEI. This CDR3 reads CASSDAVLGNQPQHF. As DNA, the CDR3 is TGTGCCAGCAGCGACGCGGTACTGGGGAATCAGCCCCAGCATTTT.

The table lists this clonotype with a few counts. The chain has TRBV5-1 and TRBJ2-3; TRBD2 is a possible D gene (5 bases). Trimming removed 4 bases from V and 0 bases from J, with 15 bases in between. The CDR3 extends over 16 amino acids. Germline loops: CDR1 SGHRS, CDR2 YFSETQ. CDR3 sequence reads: CASSLTRPKSTDTQYF. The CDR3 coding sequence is TGCGCCAGCAGCCTAACTAGACCAAAGAGCACAGATACGCAGTATTTT.

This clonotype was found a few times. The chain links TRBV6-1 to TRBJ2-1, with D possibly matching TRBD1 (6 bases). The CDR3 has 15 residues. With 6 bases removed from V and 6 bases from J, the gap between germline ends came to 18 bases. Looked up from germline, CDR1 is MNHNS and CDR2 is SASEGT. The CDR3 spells CASRPQGAGSNEQFF. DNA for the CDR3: TGTGCCAGCAGACCACAGGGAGCAGGGAGCAATGAGCAGTTCTTC.

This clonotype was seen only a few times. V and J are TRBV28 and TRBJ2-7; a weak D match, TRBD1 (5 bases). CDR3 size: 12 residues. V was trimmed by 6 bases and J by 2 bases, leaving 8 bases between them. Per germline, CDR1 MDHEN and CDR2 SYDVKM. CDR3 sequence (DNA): TGTGCCAGCAGCGACAGTACCTACGAGCAGTACTTC. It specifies CASSDSTYEQYF.

This CDR3 reads CASSPQGARVNEQFF. The CDR3 region has the DNA TGTGCCAGCTCACCACAGGGGGCTAGGGTAAATGAGCAGTTCTTC. This rearrangement joins TRBV18 to TRBJ2-1; 7 bases align to TRBD1. CDR1 KGHSH and CDR2 LQKENI come from the germline V gene. Trimming removed 1 base from V and 7 bases from J; junction bases left unmatched: 7. CDR3 size: 15 residues.

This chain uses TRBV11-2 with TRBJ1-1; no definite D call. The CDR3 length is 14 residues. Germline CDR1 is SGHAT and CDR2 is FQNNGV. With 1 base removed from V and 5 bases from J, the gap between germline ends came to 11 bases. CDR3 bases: TGTGCCAGCAGCTTAGGAAGTGGGCGGACTGAAGCTTTCTTT. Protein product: CASSLGSGRTEAFF.

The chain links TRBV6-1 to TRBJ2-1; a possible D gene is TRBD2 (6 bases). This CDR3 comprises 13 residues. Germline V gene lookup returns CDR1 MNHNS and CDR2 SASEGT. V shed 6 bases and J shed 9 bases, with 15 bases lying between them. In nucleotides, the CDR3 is TGTGCCAGCAGCCAGGGAGGAATGGGTGAGCAGTTCTTC. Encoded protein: CASSQGGMGEQFF.

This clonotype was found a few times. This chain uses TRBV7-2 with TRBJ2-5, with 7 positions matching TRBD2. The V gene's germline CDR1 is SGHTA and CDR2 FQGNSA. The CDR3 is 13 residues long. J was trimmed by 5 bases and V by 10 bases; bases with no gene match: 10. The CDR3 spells CATSKRDSETQYF. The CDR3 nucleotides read TGTGCCACCTCCAAGCGGGACTCGGAGACCCAGTACTTC.

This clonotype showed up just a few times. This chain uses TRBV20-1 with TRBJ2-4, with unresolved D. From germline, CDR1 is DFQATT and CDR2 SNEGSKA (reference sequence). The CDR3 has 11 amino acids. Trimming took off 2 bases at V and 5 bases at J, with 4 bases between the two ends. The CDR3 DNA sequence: TGCAGTGCTAGACAGCAAAACATTCAGTACTTC. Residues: CSARQQNIQYF.

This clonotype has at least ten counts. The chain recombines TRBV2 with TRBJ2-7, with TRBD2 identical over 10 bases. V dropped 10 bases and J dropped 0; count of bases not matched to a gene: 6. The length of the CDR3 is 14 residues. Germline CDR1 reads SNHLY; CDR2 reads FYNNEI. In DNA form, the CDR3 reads TGTGCCATGTCGACTAGCGGGTACTCCTACGAGCAGTACTTC. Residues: CAMSTSGYSYEQYF.

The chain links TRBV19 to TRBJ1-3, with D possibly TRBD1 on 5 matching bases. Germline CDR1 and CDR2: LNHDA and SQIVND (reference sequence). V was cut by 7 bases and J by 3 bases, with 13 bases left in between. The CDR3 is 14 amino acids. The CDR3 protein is CASKTRDGGNTIYF. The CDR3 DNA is TGTGCCAGTAAAACCAGGGATGGTGGAAACACCATATATTTT. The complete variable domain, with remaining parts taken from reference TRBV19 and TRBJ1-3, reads DGGITQSPKYLFRKEGQNVTLSCEQNLNHDAMYWYRQDPGQGLRLIYYSQIVNDFQKGDIAEGYSVSREKKESFPLTVTSAQKNPTAFYLCASKTRDGGNTIYFGEGSWLTVV.